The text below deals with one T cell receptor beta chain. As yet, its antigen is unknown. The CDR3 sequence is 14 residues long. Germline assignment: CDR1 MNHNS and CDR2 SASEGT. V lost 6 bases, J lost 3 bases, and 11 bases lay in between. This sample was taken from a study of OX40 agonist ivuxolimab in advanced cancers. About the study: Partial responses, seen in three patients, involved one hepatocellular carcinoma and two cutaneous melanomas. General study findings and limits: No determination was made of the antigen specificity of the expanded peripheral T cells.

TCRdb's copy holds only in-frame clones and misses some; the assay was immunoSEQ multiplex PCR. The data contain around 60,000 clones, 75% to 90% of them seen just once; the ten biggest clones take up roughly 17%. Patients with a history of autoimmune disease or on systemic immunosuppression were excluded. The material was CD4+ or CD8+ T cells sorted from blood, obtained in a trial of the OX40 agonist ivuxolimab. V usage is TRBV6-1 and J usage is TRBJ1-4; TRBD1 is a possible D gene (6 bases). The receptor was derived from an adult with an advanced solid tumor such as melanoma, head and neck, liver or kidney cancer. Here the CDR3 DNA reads TGTGCCAGCAGACAGGGCCTATCTAATGAAAAACTGTTTTTT. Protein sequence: CASRQGLSNEKLFF.